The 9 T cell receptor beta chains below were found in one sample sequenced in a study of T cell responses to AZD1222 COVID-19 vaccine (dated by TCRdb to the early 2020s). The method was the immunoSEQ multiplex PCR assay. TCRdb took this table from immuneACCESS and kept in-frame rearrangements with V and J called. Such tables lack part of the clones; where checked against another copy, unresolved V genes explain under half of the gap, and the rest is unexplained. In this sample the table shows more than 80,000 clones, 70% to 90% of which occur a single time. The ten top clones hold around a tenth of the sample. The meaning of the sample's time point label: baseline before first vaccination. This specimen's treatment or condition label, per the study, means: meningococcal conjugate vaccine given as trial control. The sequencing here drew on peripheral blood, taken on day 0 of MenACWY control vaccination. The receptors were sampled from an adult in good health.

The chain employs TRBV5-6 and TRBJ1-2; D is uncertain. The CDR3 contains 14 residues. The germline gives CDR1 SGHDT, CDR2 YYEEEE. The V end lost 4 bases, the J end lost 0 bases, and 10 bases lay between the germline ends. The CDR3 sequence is CASSVDGANYGYTF. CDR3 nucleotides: TGTGCCAGCAGCGTAGACGGTGCTAACTATGGCTACACCTTC. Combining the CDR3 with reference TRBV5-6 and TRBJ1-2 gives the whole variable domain DAGVTQSPTHLIKTRGQQVTLRCSPKSGHDTVSWYQQALGQGPQFIFQYYEEEERQRGNFPDRFSGHQFPNYSSELNVNALLLGDSALYLCASSVDGANYGYTFGSGTRLTVV.

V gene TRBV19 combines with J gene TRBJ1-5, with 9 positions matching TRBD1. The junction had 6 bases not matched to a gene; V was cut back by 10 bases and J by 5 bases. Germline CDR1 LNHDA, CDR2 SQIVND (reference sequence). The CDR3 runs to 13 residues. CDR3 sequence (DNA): TGTGCCACGGGACAGGGCCGGGATCAGCCCCAGCATTTT. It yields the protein CATGQGRDQPQHF.

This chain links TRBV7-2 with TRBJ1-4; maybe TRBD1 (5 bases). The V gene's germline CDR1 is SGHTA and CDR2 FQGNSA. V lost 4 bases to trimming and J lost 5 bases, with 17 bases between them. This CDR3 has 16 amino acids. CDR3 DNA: TGTGCCAGCAGCTACAATGCCGGGACGGGAAATGAAAAACTGTTTTTT. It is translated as CASSYNAGTGNEKLFF.

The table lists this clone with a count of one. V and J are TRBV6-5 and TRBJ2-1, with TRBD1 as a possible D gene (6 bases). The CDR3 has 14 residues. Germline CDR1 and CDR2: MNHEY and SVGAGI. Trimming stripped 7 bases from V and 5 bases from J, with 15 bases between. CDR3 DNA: TGTGCCAGCAAGCCCGACAGGACCCACAATGAGCAGTTCTTC. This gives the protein CASKPDRTHNEQFF.

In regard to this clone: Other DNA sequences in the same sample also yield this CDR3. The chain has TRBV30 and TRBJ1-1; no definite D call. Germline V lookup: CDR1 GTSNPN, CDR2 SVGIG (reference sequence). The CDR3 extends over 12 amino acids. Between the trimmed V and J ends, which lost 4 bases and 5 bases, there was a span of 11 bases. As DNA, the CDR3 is TGTGCCTGGACTGGGAGGAGGACTGAAGCTTTCTTT. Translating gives CAWTGRRTEAFF.

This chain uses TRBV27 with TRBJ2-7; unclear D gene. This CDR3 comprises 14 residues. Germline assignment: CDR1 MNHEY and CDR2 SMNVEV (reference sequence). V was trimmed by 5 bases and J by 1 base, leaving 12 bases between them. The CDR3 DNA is TGTGCCAGCAGTCCATTGACAAATTCCTACGAGCAGTACTTC. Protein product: CASSPLTNSYEQYF.

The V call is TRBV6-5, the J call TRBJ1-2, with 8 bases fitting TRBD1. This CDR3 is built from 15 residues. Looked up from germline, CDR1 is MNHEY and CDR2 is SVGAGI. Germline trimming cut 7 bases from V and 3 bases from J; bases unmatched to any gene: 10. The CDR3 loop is CASIAGTGGDYGYTF. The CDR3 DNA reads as TGTGCCAGCATTGCCGGGACAGGCGGGGACTATGGCTACACCTTC.

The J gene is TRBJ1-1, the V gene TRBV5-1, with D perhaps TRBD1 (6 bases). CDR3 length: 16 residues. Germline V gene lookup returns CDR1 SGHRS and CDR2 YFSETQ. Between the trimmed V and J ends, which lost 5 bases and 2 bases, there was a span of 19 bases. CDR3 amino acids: CASRPPGTNLNTEAFF. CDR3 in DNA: TGCGCCAGCAGACCCCCCGGGACAAACTTAAACACTGAAGCTTTCTTT.

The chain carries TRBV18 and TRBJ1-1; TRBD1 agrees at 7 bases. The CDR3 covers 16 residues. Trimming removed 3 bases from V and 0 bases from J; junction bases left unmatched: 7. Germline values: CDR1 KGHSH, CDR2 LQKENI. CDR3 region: CASSPRGQDMNTEAFF. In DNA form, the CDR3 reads TGTGCCAGCTCACCCCGCGGACAGGACATGAACACTGAAGCTTTCTTT.